This TCR beta chain was sequenced in a study of blood T cell repertoires in COVID-19. Germline CDR1 is SGHRS and CDR2 is YFSETQ. Trimming removed 2 bases from V and 5 bases from J; junction bases left unmatched: 8. The CDR3 loop spans 15 amino acids. This clone has only one observation. Clones were sequenced by immunoSEQ multiplex PCR, and TCRdb holds only the in-frame ones, with some missing. The sample consists of 200,000 or so clones, around 80% of them appearing once. The V call is TRBV5-1, the J call TRBJ2-5, with TRBD1 identical over 8 bases. Source material: peripheral blood. The source is a human donor with acute or convalescent COVID-19. The donor label of this sample is uncertain. The CDR3 DNA follows: TGCGCCAGCAGCTTAATGCCAGGGGGCTACGAGACCCAGTACTTC. Protein sequence: CASSLMPGGYETQYF.